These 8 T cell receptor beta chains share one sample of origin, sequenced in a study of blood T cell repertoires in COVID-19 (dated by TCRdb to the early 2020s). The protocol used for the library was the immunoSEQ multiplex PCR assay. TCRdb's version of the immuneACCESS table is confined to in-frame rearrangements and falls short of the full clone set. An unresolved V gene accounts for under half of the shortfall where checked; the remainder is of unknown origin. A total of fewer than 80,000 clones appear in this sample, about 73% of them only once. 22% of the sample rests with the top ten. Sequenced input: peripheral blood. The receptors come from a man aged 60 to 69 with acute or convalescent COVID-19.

This CDR3 is CAWSVGQEGGGTQYF. The DNA of the CDR3 is TGTGCCTGGAGTGTAGGGCAGGAAGGAGGAGGGACCCAGTACTTC. V is TRBV30 and J is TRBJ2-5, with D tentatively TRBD2 (5 bases). The CDR3 loop spans 15 amino acids. V lost 0 bases, J lost 7 bases, and 18 bases lay in between. Germline V lookup: CDR1 GTSNPN, CDR2 SVGIG (reference sequence).

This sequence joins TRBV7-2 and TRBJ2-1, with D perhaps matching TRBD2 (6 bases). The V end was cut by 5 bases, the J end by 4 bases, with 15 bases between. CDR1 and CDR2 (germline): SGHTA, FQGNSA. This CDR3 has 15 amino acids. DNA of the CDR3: TGTGCCAGCAGCACCCCCAGCGGGCGTTACAATGAGCAGTTCTTC. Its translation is CASSTPSGRYNEQFF.

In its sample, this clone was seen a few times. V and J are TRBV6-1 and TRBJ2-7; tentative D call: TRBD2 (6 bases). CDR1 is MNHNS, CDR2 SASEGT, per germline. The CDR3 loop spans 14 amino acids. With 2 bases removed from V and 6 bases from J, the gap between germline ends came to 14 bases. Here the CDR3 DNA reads TGTGCCAGCAGTGAAACATGGGGGGAGGTCGAGCAGTACGTC. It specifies CASSETWGEVEQYV.

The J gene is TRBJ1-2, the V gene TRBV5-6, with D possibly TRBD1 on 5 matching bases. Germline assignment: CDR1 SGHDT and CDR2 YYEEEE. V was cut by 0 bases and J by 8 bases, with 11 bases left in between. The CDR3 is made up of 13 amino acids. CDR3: CASSLGGREGYTF. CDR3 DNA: TGTGCCAGCAGCTTGGGGGGCAGGGAAGGCTACACCTTC.

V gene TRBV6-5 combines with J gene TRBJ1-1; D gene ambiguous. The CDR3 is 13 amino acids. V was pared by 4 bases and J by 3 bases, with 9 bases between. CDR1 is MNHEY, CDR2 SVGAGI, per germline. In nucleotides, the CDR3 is TGTGCCAGCAGTTCCGTTCTCCACACTGAAGCTTTCTTT. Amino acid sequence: CASSSVLHTEAFF.

CDR3 sequence reads: CASRYTDTQYF. The CDR3 DNA sequence: TGTGCCAGCAGGTACACAGATACGCAGTATTTT. The genes are TRBV28 and TRBJ2-3; D is undetermined. Between the trimmed V and J ends, which lost 6 bases and 2 bases, there was a span of 3 bases. This CDR3 is built from 11 residues. Germline V lookup: CDR1 MDHEN, CDR2 SYDVKM.

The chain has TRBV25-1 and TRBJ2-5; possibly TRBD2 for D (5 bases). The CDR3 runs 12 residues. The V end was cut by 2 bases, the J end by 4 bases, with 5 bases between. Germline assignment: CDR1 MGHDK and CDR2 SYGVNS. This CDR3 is CASSEEGETQYF. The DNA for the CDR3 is TGTGCCAGCAGTGAAGAGGGAGAGACCCAGTACTTC.

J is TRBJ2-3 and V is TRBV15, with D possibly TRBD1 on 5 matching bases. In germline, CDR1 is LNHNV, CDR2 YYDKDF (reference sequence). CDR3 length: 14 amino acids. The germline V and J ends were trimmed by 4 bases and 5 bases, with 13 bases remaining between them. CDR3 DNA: TGTGCCACCAGCATAAATTCAGGGTTAGATACGCAGTATTTT. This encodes CATSINSGLDTQYF.